This T cell receptor beta chain was sequenced during a study of somatic mutations in cytotoxic T cells in rheumatoid arthritis. Study-wide results and limits: The study found CD8+ clonality increased with age in rheumatoid arthritis patients, not healthy controls.

Blood donors of median age 56 years (range roughly 21-80), less than 65% of them female, formed the healthy controls. Deletions cut 3 bases from V and 9 bases from J, with 15 bases between. The CDR3 contains 15 residues. Per germline, CDR1 MRHNA and CDR2 SNTAGT. Method: immunoSEQ multiplex PCR; TCRdb's copy keeps in-frame clones and lacks some. The sample lists roughly 25,000 clones, less than 85% seen once, with more than 7.5% in the top ten. About this clone itself: Its specificity is unknown.

The J gene is TRBJ1-6, the V gene TRBV6-4, with no clear D. This receptor was identified in a woman between 18 and 30 years old in good health. Material for sequencing was CD8+ T cells sorted from blood. The CDR3 nucleotides are TGTGCCAGCAGTGAGTCTCCCACGATGGGTTCACCCCTCCACTTT. Translating gives CASSESPTMGSPLHF.